These T cell receptor beta chains were read from a single sample in a study of persistence of HIV-infected CD4 T cells. Their antigens are not known. The assay was immunoSEQ multiplex PCR, and TCRdb's table has in-frame clones only and misses some. The table includes 35,000 to 45,000 clones, about 88% detected once. Sequencing used CD4+ T cells sorted from PBMCs after approximately 19-hour stimulation, obtained from a patient who received antiretroviral therapy. These receptors came from an adult woman with HIV who was CMV-seropositive. The CDR3 runs from the conserved cysteine through the conserved F or W. A D gene is named only where the DNA matches it firmly. Where a row states a size, it is once, few, many or the class of an expanded clone; other rows omit it.

abundance,j_gene,len,v_gene,d_gene,CDR3aa,CDR3nt
.,TRBJ1-2,12,TRBV30,.,CAWSVQSFGYTF,TGTGCCTGGAGTGTACAGTCCTTTGGCTACACCTTC
.,TRBJ1-5,13,TRBV7-3,.,CASSPDSNQPQHF,TGTGCCAGCAGCCCGGACAGCAATCAGCCCCAGCATTTT
.,TRBJ2-3,17,TRBV19,.,CASSIPRSVGVSDTQYF,TGTGCCAGTAGTATACCTCGCTCGGTAGGGGTCTCTGATACGCAGTATTTT
.,TRBJ1-4,17,TRBV19,.,CASSILLGASTNEKLFF,TGTGCCAGTAGTATACTTCTCGGCGCTTCAACTAATGAAAAACTGTTTTTT
once,TRBJ1-1,12,TRBV10-3,.,CAISESNTEAFF,TGTGCCATCAGTGAGTCTAACACTGAAGCTTTCTTT
.,TRBJ1-1,15,TRBV12-5,TRBD1,CASGLDRTGPTEAFF,TGTGCTAGTGGTTTGGACAGGACAGGGCCCACTGAAGCTTTCTTT
once,TRBJ1-1,13,TRBV7-3,.,CASSLGVSTEAFF,TGTGCCAGCAGCTTAGGGGTTTCGACTGAAGCTTTCTTT
.,TRBJ1-1,11,TRBV20-1,.,CSAHMNTEAFF,TGCAGTGCTCATATGAACACTGAAGCTTTCTTT
.,TRBJ1-2,14,TRBV6-4,.,CASSEGSYNYGYTF,TGTGCCAGCAGTGAAGGGTCCTATAACTATGGCTACACCTTC
once,TRBJ2-3,15,TRBV9,.,CASSVAGKSTDTQYF,TGTGCCAGCAGCGTAGCTGGGAAAAGCACAGATACGCAGTATTTT
.,TRBJ1-2,13,TRBV28,TRBD1,CASSGDRGYGYTF,TGTGCCAGCAGTGGGGACAGGGGCTATGGCTACACCTTC
.,TRBJ1-5,13,TRBV12-3/TRBV12-4,.,CASMGYSNQPQHF,TGTGCCAGCATGGGGTATAGCAATCAGCCCCAGCATTTT
.,TRBJ1-6,15,TRBV5-6,.,CASSSPALGNSPLHF,TGTGCCAGCAGTTCTCCGGCCCTGGGGAATTCACCCCTCCACTTT
.,TRBJ1-2,15,TRBV2,TRBD1,CASGDHRQGVYGYTF,TGTGCCAGCGGAGACCACCGACAGGGAGTCTATGGCTACACCTTC
.,TRBJ1-5,14,TRBV19,.,CASSIKTGTQPQHF,TGTGCCAGTAGTATTAAAACAGGGACTCAGCCCCAGCATTTT
.,TRBJ2-1,15,TRBV5-1,TRBD1,CASSLGTGSYDEQFF,TGCGCCAGCAGCTTGGGGACAGGGTCCTACGATGAGCAGTTCTTC
.,TRBJ1-1,15,TRBV5-1,.,CASSQLTGQNTEAFF,TGCGCCAGCAGCCAATTGACAGGACAGAACACTGAAGCTTTCTTT
medium-sized,TRBJ1-6,15,TRBV5-8,.,CASSVAGVGNSPLHF,TGTGCCAGCAGCGTAGCAGGGGTTGGTAATTCACCCCTCCACTTT
.,TRBJ2-2,16,TRBV5-1,.,CASSQPPGRNTGELFF,TGCGCCAGCAGCCAACCGCCGGGACGGAACACCGGGGAGCTGTTTTTT
.,TRBJ2-6,13,TRBV6-5,.,CATESSGANVLTF,TGTGCCACTGAAAGCTCTGGGGCCAACGTCCTGACTTTC
.,TRBJ2-5,13,TRBV10-3,.,CAISSKNQETQYF,TGTGCCATCAGTTCCAAAAATCAAGAGACCCAGTACTTC
.,TRBJ2-3,16,TRBV18,TRBD2,CASSPRVSGGRDTQYF,TGTGCCAGCTCACCACGTGTTAGCGGGGGGAGAGATACGCAGTATTTT
.,TRBJ1-6,15,TRBV10-3,TRBD1,CAISGQEIYNSPLHF,TGTGCCATCAGCGGACAGGAGATATATAATTCACCCCTCCACTTT
.,TRBJ2-3,15,TRBV5-1,TRBD2,CASSLEAGAADTQYF,TGCGCCAGCAGCTTGGAAGCGGGGGCAGCAGATACGCAGTATTTT
.,TRBJ2-3,12,TRBV5-1,.,CASSLLGDTQYF,TGCGCCAGCAGCCTGCTGGGGGATACGCAGTATTTT
.,TRBJ2-1,15,TRBV29-1,TRBD2,CSVTTLAGDYNEQFF,TGCAGCGTTACCACACTAGCGGGGGATTACAATGAGCAGTTCTTC
.,TRBJ1-2,13,TRBV20-1,.,CSASSGGGHGYTF,TGCAGTGCTAGTTCAGGCGGGGGGCATGGCTACACCTTC
.,TRBJ1-5,14,TRBV28,.,CASSRGFLGQPQHF,TGTGCCAGCAGTCGGGGGTTTCTAGGACAGCCCCAGCATTTT
.,TRBJ2-7,14,TRBV30,TRBD2,CAWSPRAGGYEQYF,TGTGCCTGGAGTCCTAGGGCGGGGGGCTACGAGCAGTACTTC
.,TRBJ2-2,14,TRBV5-1,.,CASSLGPRNGELFF,TGCGCCAGCAGCTTGGGACCGAGGAATGGGGAGCTGTTTTTT
.,TRBJ1-6,13,TRBV3-1/TRBV3-2,.,CASTRGNNSPLHF,TGTGCCAGCACTCGGGGGAATAATTCACCCCTCCACTTT
few,TRBJ1-2,12,TRBV12-3/TRBV12-4,TRBD1,CASRLDRDGYTF,TGTGCCAGCAGACTTGACAGGGATGGCTACACCTTC
.,TRBJ1-5,13,TRBV6-1,.,CASSDGGDQPQHF,TGTGCCAGCAGTGACGGCGGGGATCAGCCCCAGCATTTT
.,TRBJ2-2,15,TRBV4-1,.,CASSRDATNTGELFF,TGCGCCAGCAGCCGGGACGCCACGAACACCGGGGAGCTGTTTTTT
.,TRBJ1-2,17,TRBV6-2/TRBV6-3,TRBD1,CASSPDRVSSVAYGYTF,TGTGCCAGCAGTCCGGACAGGGTTTCGTCGGTAGCCTATGGCTACACCTTC
.,TRBJ2-5,13,TRBV7-3,.,CASSSDSQETQYF,TGTGCCAGCAGCTCGGACAGTCAAGAGACCCAGTACTTC
.,TRBJ1-5,15,TRBV27,.,CASSLSRGRHQPQHF,TGTGCCAGCAGTTTATCACGGGGGAGGCATCAGCCCCAGCATTTT
.,TRBJ2-5,16,TRBV14,TRBD1,CASSQGQGGTQETQYF,TGTGCCAGCAGCCAAGGACAGGGTGGGACCCAAGAGACCCAGTACTTC
.,TRBJ2-7,11,TRBV25-1,.,CASYSGHEQYF,TGTGCCAGCTATTCCGGTCACGAGCAGTACTTC
.,TRBJ1-1,16,TRBV5-6,TRBD1,CASSLEAGQGFTEAFF,TGTGCCAGCAGCTTGGAAGCGGGACAGGGTTTCACTGAAGCTTTCTTT
.,TRBJ2-2,13,TRBV7-3,.,CASSQSNTGELFF,TGTGCCAGCAGCCAATCGAACACCGGGGAGCTGTTTTTT
.,TRBJ2-7,16,TRBV15,TRBD2,CATSRGTSGSSYEQYF,TGTGCCACCAGCAGAGGGACTAGCGGTAGCTCCTACGAGCAGTACTTC
.,TRBJ1-2,13,TRBV6-5,.,CASRNGGAGGYTF,TGTGCCAGCAGAAACGGGGGGGCTGGCGGCTACACCTTC
.,TRBJ2-3,14,TRBV6-5,TRBD2,CASRMGGGADTQYF,TGTGCCAGCAGAATGGGCGGGGGTGCAGATACGCAGTATTTT
.,TRBJ1-2,11,TRBV29-1,.,CSLGPDYGYTF,TGCAGCCTTGGGCCGGACTATGGCTACACCTTC
.,TRBJ1-2,13,TRBV7-8,.,CASSPPGALGYTF,TGTGCCAGCAGCCCCCCCGGGGCGCTTGGCTACACCTTC
.,TRBJ1-5,13,TRBV6-5,.,CASSYAGVEPQHF,TGTGCCAGCAGTTATGCGGGGGTTGAGCCCCAGCATTTT
.,TRBJ2-1,19,TRBV14,TRBD1,CASRGGSGTAGFWSNEQFF,TGTGCCAGCAGAGGCGGATCCGGGACAGCCGGGTTTTGGTCCAATGAGCAGTTCTTC
.,TRBJ1-1,16,TRBV5-1,.,CASSLNGQQGNTEAFF,TGCGCCAGCAGCTTGAATGGACAGCAGGGGAACACTGAAGCTTTCTTT
.,TRBJ2-5,16,TRBV7-6,TRBD2,CASSLRLAGGQETQYF,TGTGCCAGCAGCTTACGACTAGCGGGGGGGCAAGAGACCCAGTACTTC
once,TRBJ1-5,14,TRBV15,.,CATSRDVVEVPQHF,TGTGCCACCAGCAGAGATGTAGTGGAGGTGCCCCAGCATTTT
.,TRBJ1-3,17,TRBV28,.,CASSAYPGSDSGNTIYF,TGTGCCAGCAGCGCCTACCCAGGATCGGACTCTGGAAACACCATATATTTT
.,TRBJ2-5,13,TRBV3-1/TRBV3-2,.,CASSHLTSETQYF,TGTGCCAGCAGCCACCTAACTTCGGAGACCCAGTACTTC